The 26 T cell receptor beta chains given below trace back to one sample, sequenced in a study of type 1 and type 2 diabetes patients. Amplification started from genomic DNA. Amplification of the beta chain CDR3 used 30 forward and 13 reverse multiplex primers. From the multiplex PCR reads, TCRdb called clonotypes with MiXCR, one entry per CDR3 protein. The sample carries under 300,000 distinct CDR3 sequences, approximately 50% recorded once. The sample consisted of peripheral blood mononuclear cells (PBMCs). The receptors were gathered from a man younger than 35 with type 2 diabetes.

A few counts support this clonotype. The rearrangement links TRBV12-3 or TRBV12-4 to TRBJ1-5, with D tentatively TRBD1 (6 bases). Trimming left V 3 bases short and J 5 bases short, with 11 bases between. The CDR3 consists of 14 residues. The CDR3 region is CASSFANRDQPQHF. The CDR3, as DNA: TGTGCCAGCAGTTTCGCTAACAGGGATCAGCCCCAGCATTTT.

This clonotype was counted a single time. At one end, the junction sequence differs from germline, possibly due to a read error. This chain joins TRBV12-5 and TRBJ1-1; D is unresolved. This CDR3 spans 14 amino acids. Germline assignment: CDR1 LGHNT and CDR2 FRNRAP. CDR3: CASSLHSSNAEAFF. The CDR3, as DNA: TGTGCCAGCAGTTTACACAGTTCGAACGCTGAAGCTTTCTTT.

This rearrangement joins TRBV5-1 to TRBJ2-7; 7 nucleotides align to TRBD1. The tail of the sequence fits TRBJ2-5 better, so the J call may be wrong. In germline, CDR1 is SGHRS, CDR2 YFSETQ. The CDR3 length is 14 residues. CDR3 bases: TGCGCCAGCAGCCAAAGACAGGGTTATGAGACCCAGTACTTC. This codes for CASSQRQGYETQYF.

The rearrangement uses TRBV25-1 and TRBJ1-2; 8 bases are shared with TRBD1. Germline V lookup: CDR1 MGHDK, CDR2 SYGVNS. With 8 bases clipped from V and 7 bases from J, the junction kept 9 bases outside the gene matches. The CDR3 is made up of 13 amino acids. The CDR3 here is CASSPGGSGGYTF. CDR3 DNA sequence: TGTGCCAGCTCGCCAGGGGGCAGCGGTGGCTACACCTTC.

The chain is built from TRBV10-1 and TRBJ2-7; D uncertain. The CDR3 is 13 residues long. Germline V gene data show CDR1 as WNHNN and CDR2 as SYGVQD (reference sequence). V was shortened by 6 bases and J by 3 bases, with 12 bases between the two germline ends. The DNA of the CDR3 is TGCGCCAGCAGCCGACCGGATATCTACGAGCAGTACTTC. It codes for CASSRPDIYEQYF.

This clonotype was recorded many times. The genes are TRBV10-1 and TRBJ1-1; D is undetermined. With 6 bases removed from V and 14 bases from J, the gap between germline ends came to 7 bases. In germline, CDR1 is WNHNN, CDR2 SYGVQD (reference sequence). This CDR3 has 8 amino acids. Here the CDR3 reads CASRAGFF. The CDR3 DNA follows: TGCGCCAGCAGGGCAGGCTTCTTT.

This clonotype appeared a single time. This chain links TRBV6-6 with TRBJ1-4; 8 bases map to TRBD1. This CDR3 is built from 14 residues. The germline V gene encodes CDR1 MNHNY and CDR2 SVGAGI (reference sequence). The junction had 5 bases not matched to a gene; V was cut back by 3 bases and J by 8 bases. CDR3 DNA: TGTGCCAGCAGTTATACAGGGGGGGTAGAAAAACTGTTTTTT. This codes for CASSYTGGVEKLFF.

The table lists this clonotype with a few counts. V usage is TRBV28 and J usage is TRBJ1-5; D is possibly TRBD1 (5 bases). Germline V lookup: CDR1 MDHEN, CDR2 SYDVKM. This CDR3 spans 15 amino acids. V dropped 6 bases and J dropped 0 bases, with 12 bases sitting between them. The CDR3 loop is CASRGPGISNQPQHF. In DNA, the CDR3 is TGTGCCAGCAGGGGACCGGGAATTAGCAATCAGCCCCAGCATTTT.

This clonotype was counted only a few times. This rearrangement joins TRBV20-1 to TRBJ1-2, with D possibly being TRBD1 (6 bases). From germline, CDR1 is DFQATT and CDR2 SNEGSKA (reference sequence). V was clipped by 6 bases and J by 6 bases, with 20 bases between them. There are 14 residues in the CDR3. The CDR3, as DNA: TGCAGTGCATCGCCGGGACACCTAACGGATGGCTACACCTTC. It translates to CSASPGHLTDGYTF.

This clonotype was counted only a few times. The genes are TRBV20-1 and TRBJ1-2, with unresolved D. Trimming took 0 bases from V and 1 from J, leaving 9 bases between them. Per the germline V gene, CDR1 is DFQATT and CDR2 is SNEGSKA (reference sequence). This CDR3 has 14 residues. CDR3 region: CSARDSTRNYGYTF. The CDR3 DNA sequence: TGCAGTGCTAGAGATAGTACCCGTAACTATGGCTACACCTTC.

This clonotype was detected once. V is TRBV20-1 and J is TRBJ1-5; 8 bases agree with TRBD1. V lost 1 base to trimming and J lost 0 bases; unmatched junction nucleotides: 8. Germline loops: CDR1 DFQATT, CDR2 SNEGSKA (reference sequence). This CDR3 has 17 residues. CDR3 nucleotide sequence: TGCAGTGCTAGAGGGCAGGGGGCTTTAAATAGCAATCAGCCCCAGCATTTT. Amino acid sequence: CSARGQGALNSNQPQHF.

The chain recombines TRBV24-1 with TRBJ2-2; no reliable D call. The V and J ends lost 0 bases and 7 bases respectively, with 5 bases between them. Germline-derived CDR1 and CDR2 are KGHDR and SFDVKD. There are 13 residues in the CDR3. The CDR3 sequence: CATSDLQSGELFF. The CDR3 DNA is TGTGCCACCAGTGATTTGCAAAGCGGGGAGCTGTTTTTT.

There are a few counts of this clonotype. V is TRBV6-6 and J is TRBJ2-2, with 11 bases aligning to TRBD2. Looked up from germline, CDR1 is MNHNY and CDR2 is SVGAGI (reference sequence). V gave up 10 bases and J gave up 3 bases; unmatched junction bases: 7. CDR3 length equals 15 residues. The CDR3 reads CATQRTSGHTGELFF. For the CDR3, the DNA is TGTGCCACCCAGAGGACTAGCGGGCACACCGGGGAGCTGTTTTTT.

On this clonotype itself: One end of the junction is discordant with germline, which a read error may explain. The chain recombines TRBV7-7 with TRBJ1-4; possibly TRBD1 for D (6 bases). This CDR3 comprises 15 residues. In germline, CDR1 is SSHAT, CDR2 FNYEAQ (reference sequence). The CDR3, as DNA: TGTGCTAGCAGCTTAACAGGGAGTCCGGGTGAAAAACTGTTTTTT. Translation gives CASSLTGSPGEKLFF.

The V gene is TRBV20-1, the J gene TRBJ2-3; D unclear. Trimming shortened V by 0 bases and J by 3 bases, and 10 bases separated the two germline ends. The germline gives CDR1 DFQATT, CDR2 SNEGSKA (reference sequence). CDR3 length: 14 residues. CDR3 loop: CSARDQTRTDTQYF. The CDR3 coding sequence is TGCAGTGCTAGAGATCAGACCCGAACAGATACGCAGTATTTT.

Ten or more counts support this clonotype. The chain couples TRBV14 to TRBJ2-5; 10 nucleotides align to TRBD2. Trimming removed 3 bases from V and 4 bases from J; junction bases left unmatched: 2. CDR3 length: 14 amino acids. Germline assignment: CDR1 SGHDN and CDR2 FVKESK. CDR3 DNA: TGTGCCAGCAGCCATGTAGCGGGAGGAGAGACCCAGTACTTC. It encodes CASSHVAGGETQYF.

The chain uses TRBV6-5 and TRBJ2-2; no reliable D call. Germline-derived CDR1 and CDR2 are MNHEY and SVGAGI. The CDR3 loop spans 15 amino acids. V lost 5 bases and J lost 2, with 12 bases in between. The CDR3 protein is CASSELGANTGELFF. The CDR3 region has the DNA TGTGCCAGCAGTGAACTTGGTGCCAACACCGGGGAGCTGTTTTTT.

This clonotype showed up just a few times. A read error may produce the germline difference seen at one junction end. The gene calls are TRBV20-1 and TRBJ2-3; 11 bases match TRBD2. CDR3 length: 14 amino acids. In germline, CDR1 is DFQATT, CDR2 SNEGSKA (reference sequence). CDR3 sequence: CSARVTSGTGTQYF. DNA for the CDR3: TGCAGTGCCAGAGTGACTAGCGGGACGGGTACGCAGTATTTT.

The chain's CDR3 is CASSMAGENNQPQHF. CDR3 nucleotide sequence: TGTGCCAGTAGTATGGCCGGAGAGAACAATCAGCCCCAGCATTTT. V and J are TRBV19 and TRBJ1-5; D ambiguous. The CDR3 is made up of 15 amino acids. Trimming left V 3 bases short and J 3 bases short, with 12 bases between. CDR1 and CDR2 (germline): LNHDA, SQIVND (reference sequence).

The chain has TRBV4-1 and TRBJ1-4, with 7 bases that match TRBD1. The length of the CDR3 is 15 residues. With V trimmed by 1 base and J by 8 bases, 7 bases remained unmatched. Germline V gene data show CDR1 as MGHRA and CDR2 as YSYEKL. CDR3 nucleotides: TGCGCCAGCAGCCAAGTTTCAGGGGGAGGCGAAAAACTGTTTTTT. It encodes CASSQVSGGGEKLFF.

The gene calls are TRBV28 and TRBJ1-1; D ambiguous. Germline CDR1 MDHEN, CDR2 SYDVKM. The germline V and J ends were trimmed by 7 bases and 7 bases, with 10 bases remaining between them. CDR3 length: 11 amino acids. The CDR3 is CASTARGEAFF. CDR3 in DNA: TGTGCCAGCACCGCCCGGGGTGAAGCTTTCTTT.

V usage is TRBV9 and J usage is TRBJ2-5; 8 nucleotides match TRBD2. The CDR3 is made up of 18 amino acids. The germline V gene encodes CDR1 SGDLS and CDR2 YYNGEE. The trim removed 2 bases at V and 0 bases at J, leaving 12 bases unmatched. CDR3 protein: CASSVVGGGRPNQETQYF. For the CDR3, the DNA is TGTGCCAGCAGCGTGGTCGGAGGCGGGAGGCCGAACCAAGAGACCCAGTACTTC.

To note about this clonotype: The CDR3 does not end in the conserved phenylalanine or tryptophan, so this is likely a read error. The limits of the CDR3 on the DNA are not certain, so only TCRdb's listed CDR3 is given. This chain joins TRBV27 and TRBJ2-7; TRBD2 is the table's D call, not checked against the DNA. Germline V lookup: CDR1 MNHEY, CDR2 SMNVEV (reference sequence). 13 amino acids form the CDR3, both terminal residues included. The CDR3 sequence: CASSDLTSGGAVL.

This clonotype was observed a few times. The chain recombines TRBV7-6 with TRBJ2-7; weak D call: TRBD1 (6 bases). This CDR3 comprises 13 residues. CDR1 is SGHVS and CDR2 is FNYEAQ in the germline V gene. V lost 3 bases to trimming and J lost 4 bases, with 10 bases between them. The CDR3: CASSFGTQYEQYF. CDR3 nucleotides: TGTGCCAGCAGCTTCGGGACACAGTACGAGCAGTACTTC.

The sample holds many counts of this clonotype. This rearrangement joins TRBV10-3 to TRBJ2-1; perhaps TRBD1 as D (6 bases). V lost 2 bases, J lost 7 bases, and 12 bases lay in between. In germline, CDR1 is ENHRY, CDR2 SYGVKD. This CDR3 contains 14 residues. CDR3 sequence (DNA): TGTGCCATCAGTGAGCCGAACAGGGCTAATGAGCAGTTCTTC. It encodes CAISEPNRANEQFF.

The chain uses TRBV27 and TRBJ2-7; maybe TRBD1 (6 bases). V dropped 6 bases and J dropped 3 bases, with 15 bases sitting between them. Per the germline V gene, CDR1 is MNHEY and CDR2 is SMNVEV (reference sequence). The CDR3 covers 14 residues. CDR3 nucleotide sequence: TGTGCCAGCAGATCCCGAGGGGGTAACTACGAGCAGTACTTC. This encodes CASRSRGGNYEQYF.